Listed below are T cell receptor beta chains from one sample, sequenced in a study of shared clonotypes between healthy human individuals. The assay was immunoSEQ multiplex PCR, and TCRdb's table has in-frame clones only and misses some. The table records about 2 million clones, just under 95% of them present only once. The sample comprised naive CD8+ T cells sorted from blood. All receptors derive from a man in his late teens or twenties in good health. Both conserved end residues are trimmed from each CDR3. The order of the fields is D gene, V gene, CDR3 protein. D genes are given only for firm matches.

d_call: TRBD2
v_call: TRBV2
cdr3_aa: ASMSGGYNEQF

d_call: .
v_call: TRBV29-1
cdr3_aa: SVEALGESSYNEQF

d_call: .
v_call: TRBV9
cdr3_aa: ASSVGEAGISGNTIY

d_call: TRBD2
v_call: TRBV7-2
cdr3_aa: ASSSISGRDTDTQY

d_call: .
v_call: TRBV5-6
cdr3_aa: ASSLGLGERAYEQY

d_call: TRBD2
v_call: TRBV13
cdr3_aa: ASSSRLAGAYNEQF

d_call: .
v_call: TRBV4-3
cdr3_aa: ASSQVLDLNPNTEAF

d_call: .
v_call: TRBV27
cdr3_aa: ASSLRSAGSPLH

d_call: .
v_call: TRBV4-1
cdr3_aa: ASSQDRSTDTQY

d_call: TRBD1
v_call: TRBV6-6
cdr3_aa: ASSSDRGLLEQY

d_call: .
v_call: TRBV27
cdr3_aa: ASRPVAGNIQY

d_call: .
v_call: TRBV4-3
cdr3_aa: ASSQEENSKSIQY

d_call: TRBD1
v_call: TRBV7-6
cdr3_aa: ASSFLGTGGDGETQY

d_call: .
v_call: TRBV28
cdr3_aa: ASSFKSGAISNTGELF

d_call: .
v_call: TRBV7-9
cdr3_aa: ASSPTGTREQY

d_call: TRBD1
v_call: TRBV7-9
cdr3_aa: ASSPRTGGFYEQY

d_call: .
v_call: TRBV30
cdr3_aa: AWVEIREANYGYT

d_call: .
v_call: TRBV19
cdr3_aa: ASSTYGMGTEAF

d_call: TRBD1
v_call: TRBV25-1
cdr3_aa: ASSEYEGDRGDTQY

d_call: .
v_call: TRBV9
cdr3_aa: ASSVGGGTPYEQY

d_call: TRBD2
v_call: TRBV5-6
cdr3_aa: ASSLDLVSGTRGEQF

d_call: TRBD2
v_call: TRBV4-1
cdr3_aa: ASSQAGTIYNEQF

d_call: .
v_call: TRBV5-6
cdr3_aa: ASSLEGGTIY

d_call: TRBD1
v_call: TRBV7-9
cdr3_aa: ASSLADRGPYEAF

d_call: TRBD1
v_call: TRBV6-5
cdr3_aa: ASSSDRANEQY

d_call: .
v_call: TRBV27
cdr3_aa: ASSLDRTYEQY

d_call: TRBD1
v_call: TRBV27
cdr3_aa: ASSLLPGQGEFYEQY

d_call: .
v_call: TRBV4-1
cdr3_aa: ASSDRDIPKSEQY

d_call: TRBD2
v_call: TRBV6-5
cdr3_aa: ASRPLAASETQY

d_call: .
v_call: TRBV6-1
cdr3_aa: ASSEALENSNQPQH

d_call: .
v_call: TRBV19
cdr3_aa: ASSITGRAAEAF

d_call: .
v_call: TRBV7-9
cdr3_aa: ASSPRDFYEQY

d_call: .
v_call: TRBV6-4
cdr3_aa: ASREDATSYNEQF

d_call: .
v_call: TRBV28
cdr3_aa: ASSSSVSYEQY

d_call: TRBD1
v_call: TRBV5-1
cdr3_aa: ASRGTGNNEQF

d_call: TRBD1
v_call: TRBV9
cdr3_aa: ASSAGTGLGGYT

d_call: .
v_call: TRBV9
cdr3_aa: ASSLGSDTEAF

d_call: .
v_call: TRBV6-5
cdr3_aa: ASSSSREGVTEAF

d_call: TRBD1
v_call: TRBV27
cdr3_aa: ASSLSGGEGYGEQY

d_call: .
v_call: TRBV5-1
cdr3_aa: ASHNRGAMEQF

d_call: .
v_call: TRBV7-2
cdr3_aa: ASSLSVTGEQY

d_call: TRBD2
v_call: TRBV11-2
cdr3_aa: ASIPGGLEADTQY

d_call: .
v_call: TRBV30
cdr3_aa: AWKGLVEDEQF

d_call: .
v_call: TRBV7-9
cdr3_aa: ASSLEYENLNTEAF

d_call: .
v_call: TRBV7-8
cdr3_aa: ASSLDSPGDNTIY

d_call: .
v_call: TRBV11-3
cdr3_aa: ASSLGGHNEQF

d_call: .
v_call: TRBV10-3
cdr3_aa: AISVPGGRYEQY

d_call: TRBD2
v_call: TRBV27
cdr3_aa: ASSSILAAMNTGELF

d_call: TRBD2
v_call: TRBV9
cdr3_aa: ASSPGLAFSTDTQY

d_call: .
v_call: TRBV7-9
cdr3_aa: ASSFPSPNWETQY

d_call: TRBD2
v_call: TRBV2
cdr3_aa: ASSRTGTSGGSSTDTQY

d_call: .
v_call: TRBV9
cdr3_aa: ASSAGALPGNTIY

d_call: TRBD2
v_call: TRBV5-8
cdr3_aa: ASSFGLAENTDTQY

d_call: .
v_call: TRBV4-1
cdr3_aa: ASSQEGGQPQH

d_call: TRBD1
v_call: TRBV10-1
cdr3_aa: ASSGTGSTDQPQH

d_call: TRBD2
v_call: TRBV6-5
cdr3_aa: ASSYTPGLSDEQF

d_call: .
v_call: TRBV11-2
cdr3_aa: ASSWAPGDYGYT